Following are 8 T cell receptor beta chains from one sample sequenced in a study of post-analysis software for immune sequencing data. Their antigens are not known. Researchers reported that TCR beta cDNA libraries carried unique molecular identifiers. TCRdb re-called the PCR reads through MiXCR, storing one row per CDR3 protein. The sample has under 900,000 distinct CDR3 sequences, around 53% seen once; the top ten hold approximately 4.5%. Overall study findings and caveats: About five TRBV segments were more frequent in patients than controls; TRBV5-6, TRBV5-1 and TRBV20-1 belonged to this group.

The specimen sequenced was blood. The receptors originated from a girl between 5 and 17 years old with multiple sclerosis.

This chain links TRBV7-3 with TRBJ2-3, with D possibly being TRBD2 (6 bases). This CDR3 contains 14 residues. V lost 7 bases to trimming and J lost 2 bases, with 13 bases between them. Germline V gene lookup returns CDR1 SGHTA and CDR2 FQGTGA. CDR3 sequence reads: CASTAGLVTDTQYF. The CDR3 DNA follows: TGTGCCAGCACCGCGGGACTTGTCACAGATACGCAGTATTTT.

The rearrangement links TRBV29-1 to TRBJ2-5; the match to TRBD1 covers 7 bases. The tail of the sequence fits TRBJ2-7 better, so the J call may be wrong. Germline V gene sequence: CDR1 SQVTM, CDR2 ANQGSEA. This CDR3 contains 13 residues. The DNA of the CDR3 is TGCAGCGCTTCGGACAGGATAACCTACGAGCAGTACTTC. Protein product: CSASDRITYEQYF.

The rearrangement uses TRBV10-3 and TRBJ2-5; no firm D call. The V end lost 10 bases, the J end lost 0 bases, and 6 bases lay between the germline ends. The CDR3 contains 11 residues. The germline CDR1 and CDR2 sequences are ENHRY and SYGVKD. The CDR3 coding sequence is TGTGCCACTATGTACCAAGAGACCCAGTACTTC. It specifies CATMYQETQYF.

The V and J genes are TRBV25-1 and TRBJ2-7; 9 bases are a match to TRBD1. Germline loops: CDR1 MGHDK, CDR2 SYGVNS. The trim removed 5 bases at V and 3 bases at J, leaving 8 bases unmatched. This CDR3 has 15 amino acids. Written as DNA, the CDR3 is TGTGCCAGCAGTCCCCTGACAGGGGGTGTCTACGAGCAGTACTTC. It codes for CASSPLTGGVYEQYF.

This clonotype showed up just a few times. Here the CDR3 DNA reads TGTGCCAGCAGCTCGACTCTTCGGAGGGAGACCCAGTACTTC. Residues: CASSSTLRRETQYF. The V call is TRBV7-3, the J call TRBJ2-5; TRBD2 is a possible D gene (5 bases). Trimming cost V 4 bases and J 5 bases, with 14 bases left between them. CDR1 and CDR2 from the germline V gene are SGHTA and FQGTGA. This CDR3 has 14 residues.

This chain uses TRBV7-3 with TRBJ1-2; 8 nucleotides agree with TRBD1. The CDR3 has 15 residues. Looked up from germline, CDR1 is SGHTA and CDR2 is FQGTGA. The junction had 5 bases not matched to a gene; V was cut back by 5 bases and J by 0 bases. The CDR3 is CASSPGDRPNYGYTF. The DNA for the CDR3 is TGTGCCAGCAGCCCTGGGGACAGGCCTAACTATGGCTACACCTTC.

The chain links TRBV10-3 to TRBJ2-1, with TRBD1 identical over 9 bases. CDR1 and CDR2 (germline): ENHRY, SYGVKD. The CDR3 has 14 residues. The ends lost 6 bases at V and 7 bases at J; junction bases unmatched: 7. The chain's CDR3 is CAISPGTGRNEQFF. CDR3 in DNA: TGTGCCATCAGCCCCGGGACAGGGAGGAATGAGCAGTTCTTC.

The table lists this clonotype with a few counts. The chain carries TRBV7-3 and TRBJ1-2; TRBD1 is a possible D gene (6 bases). The CDR3 covers 17 residues. CDR1 and CDR2 (germline): SGHTA, FQGTGA. Trimming removed 5 bases at V and 4 bases at J, with 23 bases between. CDR3 region: CASSPRGLRGLGYGYTF. The CDR3 DNA reads as TGTGCCAGCAGCCCTAGAGGTCTACGGGGGCTCGGCTATGGCTACACCTTC.